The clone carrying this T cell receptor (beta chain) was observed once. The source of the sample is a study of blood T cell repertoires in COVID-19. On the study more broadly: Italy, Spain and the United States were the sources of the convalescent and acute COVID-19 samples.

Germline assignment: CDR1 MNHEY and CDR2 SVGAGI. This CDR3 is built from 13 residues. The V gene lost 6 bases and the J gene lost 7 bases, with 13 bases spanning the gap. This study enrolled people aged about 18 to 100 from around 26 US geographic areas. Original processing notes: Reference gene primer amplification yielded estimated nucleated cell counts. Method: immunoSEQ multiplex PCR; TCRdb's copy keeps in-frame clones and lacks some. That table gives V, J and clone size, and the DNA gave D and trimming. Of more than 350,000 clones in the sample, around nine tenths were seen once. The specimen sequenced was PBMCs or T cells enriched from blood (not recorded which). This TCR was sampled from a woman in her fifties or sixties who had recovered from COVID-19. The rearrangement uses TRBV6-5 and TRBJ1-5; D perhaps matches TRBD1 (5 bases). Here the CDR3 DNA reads TGTGCCAGCAGCATACAGGCCAGGCAGCCCCAGCATTTT. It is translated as CASSIQARQPQHF.